What follows are 8 T cell receptor beta chains derived from one specimen sequenced in a study of T cell changes during pregnancy in multiple sclerosis. Method: immunoSEQ multiplex PCR; TCRdb's copy keeps in-frame clones and lacks some. The sample includes some 36,000 clones, about nine tenths of them seen just once. The sample in question was peripheral blood, obtained in the second trimester of pregnancy. These receptors all come from a female donor in good health, enrolled as a control in a pregnancy study.

This chain connects TRBV11-2 to TRBJ2-5, with a weak D call TRBD2 (6 bases). V was cut by 1 base and J by 4 bases, with 16 bases left in between. Germline V gene lookup returns CDR1 SGHAT and CDR2 FQNNGV. The CDR3 is made up of 16 amino acids. In DNA form, the CDR3 reads TGTGCCAGCAGCTTAGGGATACTAGCTGGCAGAGAGACCCAGTACTTC. Protein product: CASSLGILAGRETQYF.

The chain combines TRBV9 with TRBJ2-7; 8 bases match TRBD1. V lost 3 bases and J lost 3; bases outside the gene matches: 2. The CDR3 has 13 residues. CDR1 SGDLS and CDR2 YYNGEE come from the germline V gene. The CDR3 coding sequence is TGTGCCAGCAGCGGCGGACAGGGCTACGAGCAGTACTTC. The encoded protein is CASSGGQGYEQYF.

V and J are TRBV6-5 and TRBJ2-7, with a tentative D call TRBD2 (5 bases). The CDR3 runs to 11 residues. The germline CDR1 and CDR2 sequences are MNHEY and SVGAGI. Trimming took off 6 bases at V and 6 bases at J, with 9 bases between the two ends. The CDR3 sequence: CASSGLGEQYF. CDR3 DNA: TGTGCCAGCAGCGGACTTGGCGAGCAGTACTTC.

The gene calls are TRBV10-3 and TRBJ1-1; D remains unclear. V was pared by 2 bases and J by 9 bases, with 13 bases between. Germline loops: CDR1 ENHRY, CDR2 SYGVKD. The CDR3 length is 13 residues. The CDR3 DNA is TGTGCCATCAGTGAGGGGCACGGATGGCAAGCTTTCTTT. It is translated as CAISEGHGWQAFF.

The chain has TRBV6-4 and TRBJ2-3; TRBD2 matches at 14 bases. This CDR3 region has 16 residues. V lost 6 bases, J lost 4 bases, and 6 bases stayed unmatched. Germline V gene lookup returns CDR1 MRHNA and CDR2 SNTAGT. The CDR3 bases are TGTGCCAGCAGCCCGACTAGCGGGGGGGCATCAGATACGCAGTATTTT. It codes for CASSPTSGGASDTQYF.

The chain links TRBV19 to TRBJ2-2; TRBD1 matches 12 bases. V dropped 6 bases and J dropped 0; count of bases not matched to a gene: 8. Germline loops: CDR1 LNHDA, CDR2 SQIVND (reference sequence). The CDR3 is made up of 18 amino acids. The DNA for the CDR3 is TGTGCCAGTAGACTTGGGACAGGGGGCACCGCGAACACCGGGGAGCTGTTTTTT. This translates into CASRLGTGGTANTGELFF.

The CDR3 sequence is CASSIPGLKLFF. In DNA, the CDR3 is TGTGCCAGTAGTATCCCGGGTCTAAAACTGTTTTTT. The rearrangement joins TRBV19 to TRBJ1-4, with D hard to call. Trimming stripped 3 bases from V and 10 bases from J, with 9 bases between. This CDR3 region has 12 residues. Germline V gene data show CDR1 as LNHDA and CDR2 as SQIVND (reference sequence).

The V call is TRBV4-2, the J call TRBJ2-3; TRBD2 matches 9 bases. Germline loops: CDR1 LGHNA, CDR2 YNFKEQ. The CDR3 runs to 16 residues. Trimming cost V 1 base and J 6 bases; bases outside gene matches: 8. Here the CDR3 DNA reads TGTGCCAGCAGCCAAGGTGACGCGGGGGGGCGGGATACGCAGTATTTT. It specifies CASSQGDAGGRDTQYF.